This is a list of T cell receptor beta chains from one sample in a study of Graves' ophthalmopathy and Graves' hyperthyroidism. TCRdb recomputed calls from the multiplex PCR reads with MiXCR, one row per CDR3 protein. The profile shows hundreds of thousands of distinct CDR3 sequences, roughly two fifths of them singletons. Sequenced input: peripheral blood. Receptor source: an adult man with Graves' ophthalmopathy. Each CDR3 is given with its conserved first and last residue. Each record gives: V gene, J gene, clone size, D gene, CDR3 protein, CDR3 DNA. The D gene is left open where the match is weak. Where a row states a size, it is once, few, many or the class of an expanded clone; other rows omit it.

>TRBV19|TRBJ2-7|many|TRBD1
CASSLDRLSYEQYF
TGTGCCAGTAGTCTGGACAGGCTTTCCTACGAGCAGTACTTC
>TRBV19|TRBJ2-5|.|TRBD1
CASSQGQGSSRTQYF
TGTGCCAGCAGTCAGGGACAGGGATCATCTCGGACCCAGTACTTC
>TRBV19|TRBJ2-7|.|TRBD1
CASSPPDRGAVQYF
TGTGCCAGTAGTCCCCCAGACAGGGGGGCGGTGCAGTACTTC
>TRBV7-6|TRBJ1-3|many|.
CASSSDRRASGNTIYF
TGTGCCAGCAGCTCCGACCGCCGGGCGTCTGGAAACACCATATATTTT
>TRBV20-1|TRBJ1-1|.|.
CSARVGQGNTEAFF
TGCAGTGCTAGAGTCGGGCAGGGGAACACTGAAGCTTTCTTT
>TRBV12-3/TRBV12-4|TRBJ1-4|.|.
CASRRGDEEKLFF
TGTGCCAGCCGTCGGGGGGATGAAGAAAAACTGTTTTTT
>TRBV10-3|TRBJ1-4|.|.
CAISAQGSTGEKLFF
TGTGCCATCAGTGCGCAGGGAAGCACTGGTGAAAAACTGTTTTTT
>TRBV2|TRBJ2-1|.|.
CASSEQPRGIEQFF
TGTGCCAGCAGTGAGCAGCCTAGGGGGATTGAGCAGTTCTTC
>TRBV7-8|TRBJ1-5|many|.
CASSLDVAGRIQPQHF
TGTGCCAGCAGCTTAGATGTGGCAGGGCGAATTCAGCCCCAGCATTTT
>TRBV10-3|TRBJ1-5|many|.
CAISETGGNQPQHF
TGTGCCATCAGTGAAACGGGGGGCAATCAGCCCCAGCATTTT
>TRBV10-3|TRBJ2-2|.|TRBD2
CASSFGGSYTGELFF
TGTGCCAGCAGTTTCGGCGGGAGTTACACCGGGGAGCTGTTTTTT
>TRBV24-1|TRBJ1-1|many|.
CATSESLGQRAFF
TGTGCCACCAGTGAATCCTTAGGACAGAGAGCTTTCTTT
>TRBV10-3|TRBJ2-7|.|.
CASSKTHGGSYEQYF
TGTGCCAGCAGCAAGACACACGGGGGATCCTACGAGCAGTACTTC
>TRBV19|TRBJ2-2|.|.
CASSIVVVNTGELFF
TGTGCCAGTAGTATAGTGGTAGTGAACACCGGGGAGCTGTTTTTT
>TRBV2|TRBJ1-2|many|.
CASSDLPHLNYGYTF
TGTGCCAGCAGTGATTTGCCTCACCTCAACTATGGCTACACCTTC
>TRBV24-1|TRBJ2-5|many|TRBD2
CATSGTSGETQYF
TGTGCCACCAGTGGGACTAGCGGAGAGACCCAGTACTTC
>TRBV25-1|TRBJ1-1|.|.
CAWSVRGEGAFF
TGTGCCTGGAGTGTACGGGGGGAAGGTGCTTTCTTT
>TRBV9|TRBJ1-2|once|.
CAWTGQENYGYTF
TGTGCCTGGACGGGGCAGGAGAACTATGGCTACACCTTC
>TRBV30|TRBJ2-7|.|.
CAWSGGLAYPYEQYF
TGTGCCTGGAGTGGTGGGCTAGCGTACCCCTACGAGCAGTACTTC
>TRBV12-3/TRBV12-4|TRBJ2-7|many|.
CASSWADSYEQYF
TGTGCCAGCAGTTGGGCAGACTCCTACGAGCAGTACTTC
>TRBV20-1|TRBJ1-5|.|.
CSASGRVDQPQHF
TGCAGTGCTAGCGGCAGGGTGGATCAGCCCCAGCACTTT
>TRBV29-1|TRBJ2-5|many|.
CSVRSGAETQYF
TGCAGCGTGCGATCCGGGGCCGAGACCCAGTACTTC
>TRBV9|TRBJ1-2|.|.
CASSLRDGSFSNYGYTF
TGTGCCAGCAGCCTCCGGGACGGGAGCTTCTCTAACTATGGCTACACCTTC
>TRBV7-3|TRBJ2-2|.|TRBD2
CASSPPVAGVGTGELFF
TGTGCCAGCAGCCCCCCAGTAGCGGGAGTTGGGACCGGGGAGCTGTTTTTT
>TRBV6-2/TRBV6-3|TRBJ1-5|many|TRBD1
CASASAGQGQPQHF
TGTGCCAGCGCCTCCGCCGGACAGGGGCAGCCCCAGCATTTT
>TRBV5-1|TRBJ2-7|few|TRBD2
CASSYIAGGYEQYF
TGCGCCAGCAGTTACATAGCGGGGGGCTACGAGCAGTACTTC
>TRBV20-1|TRBJ1-4|many|.
CRARGTDNEKLFF
TGCAGAGCTAGAGGGACGGATAATGAAAAACTGTTTTTT
>TRBV12-3/TRBV12-4|TRBJ1-6|many|.
CASILEGPFSSPLHF
TGTGCCAGTATTTTGGAGGGACCCTTCAGTTCACCCCTCCACTTT
>TRBV4-1|TRBJ1-1|few|.
CASSQVPGPAEAFF
TGCGCCAGCAGCCAAGTCCCCGGGCCAGCCGAAGCTTTCTTT
>TRBV7-7|TRBJ2-5|many|.
CASTTGLQETQYF
TGTGCTAGCACCACGGGCCTTCAAGAGACCCAGTACTTC
>TRBV11-2|TRBJ2-5|many|.
CASSFGSAQETQYF
TGTGCCAGCAGCTTTGGTAGCGCTCAAGAGACCCAGTACTTC
>TRBV9|TRBJ1-1|many|TRBD1
CASSVWTGGSGDHEAFF
TGTGCCAGCAGCGTTTGGACAGGGGGCTCCGGGGACCATGAAGCTTTCTTT
>TRBV20-1|TRBJ1-1|many|.
CSASRTGITEAFF
TGCAGTGCTAGCAGAACAGGGATCACTGAAGCTTTCTTT
>TRBV7-8|TRBJ2-5|many|TRBD2
CASSFGAGVRETQYF
TGTGCCAGCAGTTTTGGCGCGGGAGTACGAGAGACCCAGTACTTC
>TRBV29-1|TRBJ1-2|many|TRBD1
CSVAPTGGHGYTF
TGCAGCGTTGCTCCGACAGGGGGGCATGGCTACACCTTC
>TRBV5-1|TRBJ1-3|many|.
CASSLATGNTIYF
TGCGCCAGCAGCTTGGCCACTGGAAACACCATATATTTT
>TRBV7-2|TRBJ2-2|.|TRBD1
CASSRRTGPGNTGELFF
TGTGCCAGCAGCAGGAGGACAGGACCTGGAAACACCGGGGAGCTGTTTTTT
>TRBV29-1|TRBJ2-6|many|.
CSVVLQSGANVLTF
TGCAGCGTAGTCCTACAATCTGGGGCCAACGTCCTGACTTTC
>TRBV20-1|TRBJ2-7|few|.
CSAPWGVSAYEQYF
TGCAGTGCTCCCTGGGGTGTTTCGGCCTACGAGCAGTACTTC
>TRBV29-1|TRBJ2-5|once|TRBD1
CSVTRTGWRETQYF
TGCAGCGTTACCAGGACAGGATGGCGGGAGACCCAGTACTTC